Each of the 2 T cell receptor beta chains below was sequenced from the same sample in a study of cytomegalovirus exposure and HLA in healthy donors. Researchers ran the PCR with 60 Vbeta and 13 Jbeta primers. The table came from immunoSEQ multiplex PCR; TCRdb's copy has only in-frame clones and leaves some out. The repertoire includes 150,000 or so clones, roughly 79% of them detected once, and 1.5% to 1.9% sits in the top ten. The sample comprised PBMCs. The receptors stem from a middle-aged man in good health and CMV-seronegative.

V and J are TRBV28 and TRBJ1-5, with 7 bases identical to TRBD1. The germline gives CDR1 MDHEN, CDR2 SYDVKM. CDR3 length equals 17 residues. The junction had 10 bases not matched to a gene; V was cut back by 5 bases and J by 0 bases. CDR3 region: CASSPHGTANSNQPQHF. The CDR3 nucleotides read TGTGCCAGCAGTCCTCACGGGACAGCTAATAGCAATCAGCCCCAGCATTTT.

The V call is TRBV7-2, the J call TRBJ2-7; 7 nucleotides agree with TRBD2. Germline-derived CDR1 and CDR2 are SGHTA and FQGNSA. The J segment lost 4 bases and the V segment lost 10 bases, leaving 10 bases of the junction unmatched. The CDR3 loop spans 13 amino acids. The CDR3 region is CATAAREKYEQYF. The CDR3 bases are TGTGCCACCGCCGCGCGGGAGAAGTACGAGCAGTACTTC.